This T cell receptor (beta chain) is from a study of blood T cell repertoires in COVID-19. About the research overall: Sites across the United States, Italy and Spain contributed samples from acute and convalescent COVID-19. From T cells, B-cell-depleted T cells, or PBMCs came the material, which was cDNA or gDNA.

As handled by the study authors: The authors estimated nucleated cell counts from reference gene primer amplification. This table comes from immunoSEQ multiplex PCR, and its TCRdb copy is limited to in-frame clones, with some not included. The V and J calls and clone size were taken over from that table, and D and trimming were inferred from the DNA. The table has 160,000 or so clones, 65% to 90% seen once. The length of the CDR3 is 15 residues. CDR1 and CDR2 from the germline V gene are SGHRS and YFSETQ. V gave up 4 bases and J gave up 4 bases; unmatched junction bases: 7. The specimen sequenced was peripheral blood. The source of this sequence is a human donor in a cohort sampled during active COVID-19. The rearrangement links TRBV5-1 to TRBJ1-3, with TRBD1 matching 8 bases. The CDR3 sequence: CASSPQGAQGNTIYF. CDR3 coding DNA: TGCGCCAGCAGCCCCCAGGGGGCACAAGGAAACACCATATATTTT. Full variable domain (remainder filled in from reference TRBV5-1 and TRBJ1-3): KAGVTQTPRYLIKTRGQQVTLSCSPISGHRSVSWYQQTPGQGLQFLFEYFSETQRNKGNFPGRFSGRQFSNSRSEMNVSTLELGDSALYLCASSPQGAQGNTIYFGEGSWLTVV.